This T cell receptor (beta chain) was sequenced in a study of control samples from healthy donors and cancer patients (dated by TCRdb to the early 2020s). From V the trimming removes 3 bases and from J it removes 6 bases, while the gene matches leave 5 bases of the junction unaccounted for. The CDR3 measures 14 amino acids from cysteine to phenylalanine. Only the CDR3 region is kept as DNA, spanning 42 bases read in frame from base 1. The germline V gene gives CDR1 as MNHNS and CDR2 as SASEGT. Libraries came from the immunoSEQ multiplex PCR assay. The clones in this table, taken by TCRdb from immuneACCESS, are in-frame only. Not every clone is retained; where verified, under half of the shortfall comes from an unresolved V gene, and the cause of the rest is unknown. The sample table holds some 130,000 clones, of which about nine tenths were seen once. Jointly, the top ten make up approximately 2% of the sample.

Comments on this clone: Its antigen target is currently unknown. It has no much larger one-base neighbor in the sample; base qualities were not kept.

Here the chain combines TRBV6-1 and TRBJ1-2; the junction holds 9 bases that match TRBD1. This sequence was found in a woman aged 45-65 years in good health. Sequenced sample: blood. The CDR3 has the sequence CASSEPGQGHGYTF. The DNA sequence is as follows: TGTGCCAGCAGTGAGCCGGGACAGGGTCATGGCTACACCTTC.